This T cell receptor beta chain is from a study of blood T cell repertoires in COVID-19. Only in-frame clones appear in the TCRdb table, and some are missing; sequencing was by immunoSEQ multiplex PCR. Among some 300,000 clones listed, nearly 90% were seen once. Seattle-derived patients entered the study during active infection and were followed longitudinally. Germline V gene data show CDR1 as MDHEN and CDR2 as SYDVKM. This CDR3 region has 12 residues. The V segment lost 2 bases and the J segment 8 bases; nucleotides outside the gene matches: 1. This rearrangement joins TRBV28 to TRBJ1-2; 8 bases match TRBD1. Sample: peripheral blood. The origin of this receptor is a woman between 35 and 50 years old with COVID-19, enrolled during active disease. The CDR3 DNA sequence: TGTGCCAGCAGTTTAGGGGACAGGGGCTACACCTTC. Its translation: CASSLGDRGYTF.